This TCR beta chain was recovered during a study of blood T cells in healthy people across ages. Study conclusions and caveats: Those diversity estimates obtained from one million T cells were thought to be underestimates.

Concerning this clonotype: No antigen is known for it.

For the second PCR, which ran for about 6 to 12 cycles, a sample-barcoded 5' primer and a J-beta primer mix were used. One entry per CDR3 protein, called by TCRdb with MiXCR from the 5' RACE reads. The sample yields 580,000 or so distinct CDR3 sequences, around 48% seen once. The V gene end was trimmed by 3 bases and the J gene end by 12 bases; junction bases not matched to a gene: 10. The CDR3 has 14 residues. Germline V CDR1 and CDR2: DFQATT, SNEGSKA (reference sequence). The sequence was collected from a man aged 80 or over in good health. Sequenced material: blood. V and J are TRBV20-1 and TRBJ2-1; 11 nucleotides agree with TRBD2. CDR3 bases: TGCAGTGCTAGGGGGACTAGCGGAGCTTTCGGGCAGTTCTTC. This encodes CSARGTSGAFGQFF.